This section outlines one TCR beta chain sequence together with its context. These data are taken from a study of blood T cells in healthy people across ages. The germline gives CDR1 SGDLS, CDR2 YYNGEE. The V segment lost 3 bases and the J segment 5 bases; nucleotides outside the gene matches: 10. The CDR3 spans 18 residues. Primers used in a second PCR of roughly 7 to 11 cycles were a sample-barcoded 5' primer and a J-beta primer mix. Every cDNA molecule bore a tag from a template-switch adaptor containing 12 random nucleotides. MiXCR was run by TCRdb on the 5' RACE reads, yielding one entry per CDR3 protein. The top ten hold under 15% of the sample, which has 650,000 to 1,000,000 distinct CDR3 sequences, roughly 34% seen once.

The clonotype originates from a man younger than 35 in good health. The V gene is TRBV9, the J gene TRBJ2-2; 13 bases are shared with TRBD2. Specimen: blood. CDR3 protein: CASSENPTSGGGTGELFF. In DNA, the CDR3 is TGTGCCAGCAGCGAGAACCCCACTAGCGGGGGGGGGACCGGGGAGCTGTTTTTT.